This TCR beta chain was observed in a study of T cells in Graves' hyperthyroidism and ophthalmopathy. Study overall: At initial diagnosis, before any treatment had begun, peripheral blood was obtained.

This clonotype was recorded many times. Its antigen is still unknown. What was amplified from RNA transcripts were TCR beta CDR3 regions. During a first-round RT-PCR of the TCR CDR3, the HTBI primer set was used. TCRdb re-analysed the multiplex PCR reads in MiXCR, keeping a single row per CDR3 protein. The data hold 400,000 to 500,000 distinct CDR3 sequences, with 14% observed a single time. In making diagnoses, clinical symptoms, serum thyroxine and TRAb, thyroid ultrasound and orbital computed tomography were all used. Study-wide points: The model anticipated ophthalmopathy a median about six months pre-onset.

CDR3 size: 15 residues. V dropped 1 base and J dropped 7; count of bases not matched to a gene: 11. Germline V gene data show CDR1 as SGHRS and CDR2 as YFSETQ. What was sequenced was blood. This TCR derives from a woman between 18 and 30 years old with Graves' hyperthyroidism. V and J are TRBV5-1 and TRBJ2-7; 7 bases align to TRBD2. CDR3 nucleotide sequence: TGCGCCAGCAGCTTGAATGGGGAGGGAGCGCGGGAGCAGTACTTC. The encoded protein is CASSLNGEGAREQYF.